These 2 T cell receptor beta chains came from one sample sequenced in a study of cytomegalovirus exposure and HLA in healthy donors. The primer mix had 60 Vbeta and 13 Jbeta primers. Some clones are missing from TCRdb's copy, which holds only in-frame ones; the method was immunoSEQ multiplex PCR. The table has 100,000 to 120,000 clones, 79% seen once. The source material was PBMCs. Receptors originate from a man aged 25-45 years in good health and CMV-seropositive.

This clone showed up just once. CDR3 in DNA: TGTGCCAGCAGCGCGGGGACAGGGGGGATCTCTAACTATGGCTACACCTTC. This sequence encodes CASSAGTGGISNYGYTF. The chain links TRBV7-3 to TRBJ1-2, with 11 bases identical to TRBD1. Germline V gives CDR1 SGHTA, CDR2 FQGTGA. The CDR3 length is 17 residues. V lost 5 bases and J lost 0; bases outside the gene matches: 8.

CDR3 sequence reads: CASKGHRSTGELFF. The CDR3 DNA reads TGTGCCAGCAAGGGACACCGGAGCACCGGGGAGCTGTTTTTT. The rearrangement links TRBV6-1 to TRBJ2-2; perhaps TRBD1 as D (6 bases). The CDR3 totals 14 residues. Trimming took off 7 bases at V and 4 bases at J, with 13 bases between the two ends. The germline gives CDR1 MNHNS, CDR2 SASEGT.